What follows are 30 T cell receptor beta chains derived from one specimen sequenced in a study of cytomegalovirus exposure and HLA in healthy donors. It was with 60 Vbeta and 13 Jbeta primers that the PCR ran. Sequenced by immunoSEQ multiplex PCR; TCRdb stores in-frame clones only, minus some. The listing records about 200,000 clones. The sequenced sample was PBMCs. Receptors were obtained from a girl aged 2 to 10 in good health and CMV-seropositive.

The chain combines TRBV29-1 with TRBJ2-3; D may be TRBD1 (7 bases). The germline V and J ends were trimmed by 8 bases and 5 bases, with 11 bases remaining between them. CDR3 length: 11 residues. Looked up from germline, CDR1 is SQVTM and CDR2 is ANQGSEA. CDR3 nucleotide sequence: TGCAGCTCCCAGGGGGGAGATACGCAGTATTTT. Translation gives CSSQGGDTQYF.

The CDR3: CASSLGSDYEQYF. The CDR3 nucleotides read TGTGCCAGCAGCTTAGGGTCAGACTACGAGCAGTACTTC. This chain links TRBV7-2 with TRBJ2-5; no reliable D call. The DNA end is a closer match to TRBJ2-7, so the J assignment may be wrong. CDR1 is SGHTA, CDR2 FQGNSA, per germline. The CDR3 is 13 residues long.

The chain links TRBV5-1 to TRBJ2-7, with 7 bases identical to TRBD2. In germline, CDR1 is SGHRS, CDR2 YFSETQ. Losses at the gene ends were 0 bases for V and 0 bases for J; bases not matched to a gene: 3. The length of the CDR3 is 15 residues. CDR3 amino acids: CASSLGASGSYEQYF. The CDR3 bases are TGCGCCAGCAGCTTGGGTGCTAGCGGCTCCTACGAGCAGTACTTC.

The rearrangement uses TRBV6-5 and TRBJ1-1; D gene ambiguous. V was shortened by 6 bases and J by 6 bases, with 14 bases between the two germline ends. The CDR3 is made up of 13 amino acids. The germline V gene has CDR1 MNHEY and CDR2 SVGAGI. The CDR3 region is CASSSQYTPEAFF. As DNA, the CDR3 is TGTGCCAGCAGCTCACAATACACCCCTGAAGCTTTCTTT.

J is TRBJ2-1 and V is TRBV4-1; TRBD1 might be the D (6 bases). The CDR3 has 16 amino acids. Germline V lookup: CDR1 MGHRA, CDR2 YSYEKL. The V end lost 2 bases, the J end lost 0 bases, and 11 bases lay between the germline ends. The CDR3 DNA sequence: TGCGCCAGCAGCCAACCTACAGGGAGCTCCTACAATGAGCAGTTCTTC. Translated, it gives CASSQPTGSSYNEQFF.

The chain carries TRBV2 and TRBJ2-6; D might be TRBD2 (7 bases). Germline CDR1 and CDR2: SNHLY and FYNNEI. With 6 bases removed from V and 2 bases from J, the gap between germline ends came to 17 bases. The CDR3 loop spans 17 amino acids. The CDR3 nucleotides are TGTGCCAGCAGGAGGGGGAGGGGGGCGCCTGGGGCCAACGTCCTGACTTTC. This codes for CASRRGRGAPGANVLTF.

The chain recombines TRBV7-3 with TRBJ2-3, with 9 bases fitting TRBD1. The CDR3 totals 16 residues. Trimming at V came to 1 base and at J to 3 bases, leaving 5 bases not matched to a gene. CDR1 and CDR2 (germline): SGHTA, FQGTGA. CDR3 sequence reads: CASSLMGQGRTDTQYF. Written as DNA, the CDR3 is TGTGCCAGCAGCTTAATGGGACAGGGAAGGACAGATACGCAGTATTTT.

The chain couples TRBV28 to TRBJ2-7, with unresolved D. Trimming took 4 bases from V and 3 from J, leaving 4 bases between them. Germline V gives CDR1 MDHEN, CDR2 SYDVKM. The CDR3 sequence is 11 residues long. The CDR3 region is CASSYFYEQYF. CDR3 coding DNA: TGTGCCAGCAGTTACTTCTACGAGCAGTACTTC.

This sequence joins TRBV27 and TRBJ2-1; TRBD1 might be the D (5 bases). The CDR3 extends over 13 amino acids. Trimming took 5 bases from V and 9 from J, leaving 14 bases between them. Germline V gives CDR1 MNHEY, CDR2 SMNVEV (reference sequence). CDR3 sequence (DNA): TGTGCCAGCAGTCCACGTGCAGGGTCTGAGCAGTTCTTC. This sequence encodes CASSPRAGSEQFF.

V gene TRBV28 combines with J gene TRBJ2-7; D is unclear. This CDR3 has 13 residues. V lost 2 bases and J 7 bases, leaving 12 bases between the germline ends. Germline V lookup: CDR1 MDHEN, CDR2 SYDVKM. CDR3 in DNA: TGTGCCAGCAGTTTACCTGTACCAGGAGAGCAGTACTTC. It codes for CASSLPVPGEQYF.

The CDR3 reads CAITDTGELFF. In nucleotides, the CDR3 is TGTGCCATCACCGACACCGGGGAGCTGTTTTTT. This chain connects TRBV10-3 to TRBJ2-2; D remains ambiguous. V lost 7 bases and J lost 3, with 3 bases in between. The CDR3 totals 11 residues. In germline, CDR1 is ENHRY, CDR2 SYGVKD.

As for this clone: This same CDR3 is encoded by further DNA sequences in the sample. The J gene is TRBJ2-1, the V gene TRBV5-1; 11 nucleotides agree with TRBD2. The CDR3 is 15 residues long. Germline V gene sequence: CDR1 SGHRS, CDR2 YFSETQ. The junction had 8 bases not matched to a gene; V was cut back by 5 bases and J by 7 bases. This CDR3 reads CASSITSGSANEQFF. The CDR3, as DNA: TGCGCCAGCAGTATTACTAGCGGGAGTGCAAATGAGCAGTTCTTC.

The rearrangement links TRBV2 to TRBJ2-5; D uncertain. The CDR3 is 13 amino acids. The germline gives CDR1 SNHLY, CDR2 FYNNEI. The V gene lost 4 bases and the J gene lost 1 base, with 7 bases spanning the gap. The CDR3 nucleotides read TGTGCCAGCAGTGGAGGATCCCAAGAGACCCAGTACTTC. Translated, it gives CASSGGSQETQYF. Full variable domain (missing parts from reference TRBV2 and TRBJ2-5): EPEVTQTPSHQVTQMGQEVILRCVPISNHLYFYWYRQILGQKVEFLVSFYNNEISEKSEIFDDQFSVERPDGSNFTLKIRSTKLEDSAMYFCASSGGSQETQYFGPGTRLLVL.

The genes are TRBV19 and TRBJ2-1, with 9 positions matching TRBD1. V lost 1 base to trimming and J lost 3 bases; unmatched junction nucleotides: 4. The length of the CDR3 is 16 residues. Germline values: CDR1 LNHDA, CDR2 SQIVND (reference sequence). CDR3 nucleotide sequence: TGTGCCAGTAGTATAGGGGACAGGGCGGGCTACAATGAGCAGTTCTTC. This gives the protein CASSIGDRAGYNEQFF.

A remark on this clone: An end of the junction differs from the germline gene, which may be a read error. The chain recombines TRBV2 with TRBJ1-1; TRBD1 agrees at 8 bases. This CDR3 contains 17 residues. Germline V lookup: CDR1 SNHLY, CDR2 FYNNEI. The CDR3 sequence: CASSERQGRWANTEASF. The CDR3 nucleotides read TGTGCCAGCAGTGAGAGACAGGGGCGATGGGCTAACACTGAAGCTTCCTTT.

The chain uses TRBV19 and TRBJ2-6; 7 bases agree with TRBD1. Germline CDR1 and CDR2: LNHDA and SQIVND (reference sequence). The V and J ends lost 6 bases and 2 bases, in that order; junction bases with no gene match: 1. The CDR3 consists of 14 residues. CDR3 coding DNA: TGTGCCAGTAGAGACAGGGCTGGGGCCAACGTCCTGACTTTC. It yields the protein CASRDRAGANVLTF.

The chain links TRBV28 to TRBJ1-5, with TRBD1 as a possible D gene (6 bases). Trimming cost V 6 bases and J 3 bases, with 12 bases left between them. Per the germline V gene, CDR1 is MDHEN and CDR2 is SYDVKM. CDR3 length equals 14 residues. The CDR3: CASRLQGNNQPQHF. In DNA, the CDR3 is TGTGCCAGCAGGTTACAGGGAAACAATCAGCCCCAGCATTTT. The whole variable domain, remainder taken from reference TRBV28 and TRBJ1-5, is DVKVTQSSRYLVKRTGEKVFLECVQDMDHENMFWYRQDPGLGLRLIYFSYDVKMKEKGDIPEGYSVSREKKERFSLILESASTNQTSMYLCASRLQGNNQPQHFGDGTRLSIL.

This CDR3 reads CASSSSLYGYTF. CDR3 in DNA: TGTGCCAGCAGCTCCTCCCTCTATGGCTACACCTTC. The V and J genes are TRBV5-4 and TRBJ1-2; D not resolved. There are 12 residues in the CDR3. Trimming cost V 3 bases and J 4 bases, with 7 bases left between them. The germline gives CDR1 SGHNT, CDR2 YYREEE (reference sequence).

The V call is TRBV30, the J call TRBJ2-1; 7 bases fit TRBD2. Germline-derived CDR1 and CDR2 are GTSNPN and SVGIG (reference sequence). This CDR3 region has 14 residues. With 0 bases clipped from V and 9 bases from J, the junction kept 8 bases outside the gene matches. The CDR3 DNA is TGTGCCTGGAGTGTACCGGTCGGCGGGAGTGAGCAGTTCTTC. Translating gives CAWSVPVGGSEQFF. Looking up the rest from reference TRBV30 and TRBJ2-1 gives the full variable domain: SQTIHQWPATLVQPVGSPLSLECTVEGTSNPNLYWYRQAAGRGLQLLFYSVGIGQISSEVPQNLSASRPQDRQFILSSKKLLLSDSGFYLCAWSVPVGGSEQFFGPGTRLTVL.

This sequence joins TRBV19 and TRBJ1-5; a possible D gene is TRBD1 (5 bases). The germline V and J ends were trimmed by 9 bases and 0 bases, with 21 bases remaining between them. The CDR3 loop spans 17 amino acids. In germline, CDR1 is LNHDA, CDR2 SQIVND (reference sequence). DNA for the CDR3: TGTGCCAGCCACCCGACGACAGACGAATATAGCAATCAGCCCCAGCATTTT. Amino acid sequence: CASHPTTDEYSNQPQHF.

The V gene is TRBV19, the J gene TRBJ1-5; TRBD1 matches 7 bases. Germline V CDR1 and CDR2: LNHDA, SQIVND (reference sequence). There are 13 residues in the CDR3. Germline trimming cut 9 bases from V and 4 bases from J; bases unmatched to any gene: 6. The CDR3 here is CASTDRVNQPQHF. As DNA, the CDR3 is TGTGCCAGCACAGACAGGGTGAATCAGCCCCAGCATTTT. Full variable domain (remainder filled in from reference TRBV19 and TRBJ1-5): DGGITQSPKYLFRKEGQNVTLSCEQNLNHDAMYWYRQDPGQGLRLIYYSQIVNDFQKGDIAEGYSVSREKKESFPLTVTSAQKNPTAFYLCASTDRVNQPQHFGDGTRLSIL.

V and J are TRBV11-2 and TRBJ2-1; 11 positions match TRBD2. The germline CDR1 and CDR2 sequences are SGHAT and FQNNGV. The V gene end was trimmed by 7 bases and the J gene end by 1 base; junction bases not matched to a gene: 15. The CDR3 sequence is 19 residues long. CDR3: CASNSGRAAVYPSYNEQFF. CDR3 nucleotides: TGTGCCAGCAATAGCGGGAGGGCCGCAGTATATCCTTCCTACAATGAGCAGTTCTTC.

V is TRBV5-1 and J is TRBJ2-1; TRBD2 matches 15 bases. The CDR3 sequence is 17 residues long. The germline gives CDR1 SGHRS, CDR2 YFSETQ. J lost 4 bases, V lost 0 bases, and 2 bases had no gene match. CDR3 loop: CASSLGGLAGGYNEQFF. In DNA form, the CDR3 reads TGCGCCAGCAGCTTGGGGGGACTAGCGGGAGGATACAATGAGCAGTTCTTC.

This chain links TRBV28 with TRBJ2-1, with 7 positions matching TRBD1. The V and J ends lost 5 bases and 0 bases, in that order; junction bases with no gene match: 7. Per the germline V gene, CDR1 is MDHEN and CDR2 is SYDVKM. The CDR3 loop spans 16 amino acids. The CDR3 sequence: CASSPPQGPSYNEQFF. The CDR3 DNA is TGTGCCAGCAGTCCTCCACAGGGGCCCTCCTACAATGAGCAGTTCTTC.

V and J are TRBV10-3 and TRBJ1-1; no reliable D call. V was cut by 4 bases and J by 0 bases, with 9 bases left in between. CDR1 and CDR2 from the germline V gene are ENHRY and SYGVKD. The CDR3 has 14 residues. CDR3 DNA sequence: TGTGCCATCAGTGGATCAGGTCTGAACACTGAAGCTTTCTTT. Protein: CAISGSGLNTEAFF.

The J gene is TRBJ1-2, the V gene TRBV19; tentative D call: TRBD1 (5 bases). This CDR3 has 13 residues. V lost 9 bases to trimming and J lost 0 bases, with 11 bases between them. Germline lookup yields CDR1 LNHDA and CDR2 SQIVND (reference sequence). The CDR3 protein is CASGTVTNYGYTF. The CDR3 DNA sequence: TGTGCCAGCGGGACTGTGACTAACTATGGCTACACCTTC.

The gene calls are TRBV14 and TRBJ2-3; D gene uncertain. CDR3 length: 15 amino acids. The germline CDR1 and CDR2 sequences are SGHDN and FVKESK. V shed 2 bases and J shed 0 bases, with 9 bases lying between them. The CDR3 is CASSQSVASTDTQYF. The CDR3, as DNA: TGTGCCAGCAGCCAATCAGTGGCAAGCACAGATACGCAGTATTTT.

The genes are TRBV2 and TRBJ1-2, with 9 bases matching TRBD1. CDR1 is SNHLY, CDR2 FYNNEI, per germline. V dropped 4 bases and J dropped 7; count of bases not matched to a gene: 13. The CDR3 consists of 16 residues. CDR3 sequence: CASSGGQGIKGGGYTF. CDR3 coding DNA: TGTGCCAGCAGTGGGGGACAGGGTATTAAAGGCGGTGGCTACACCTTC.

J is TRBJ2-1 and V is TRBV7-8; 12 bases map to TRBD2. CDR1 is SGHVS, CDR2 FQNEAQ, per germline. Trimming removed 1 base from V and 5 bases from J; junction bases left unmatched: 0. The CDR3 has 15 amino acids. Here the CDR3 reads CASSLGLAGDNEQFF. CDR3 DNA: TGTGCCAGCAGCTTAGGACTAGCGGGAGACAATGAGCAGTTCTTC.

The V gene is TRBV5-1, the J gene TRBJ1-1, with 7 bases aligning to TRBD1. V shed 2 bases, J shed 6 bases, and the junction held 7 bases outside the gene matches. Germline lookup yields CDR1 SGHRS and CDR2 YFSETQ. The CDR3 runs to 14 residues. The CDR3 loop is CASSFSRQGSEAFF. The CDR3 nucleotides are TGCGCCAGCAGCTTTTCGCGACAGGGCTCTGAAGCTTTCTTT.